The 3 T cell receptor beta chains reported below all come from one sample, sequenced in a study of molecular identifiers for immune sequencing clone quantification. MiXCR, applied by TCRdb to the PCR reads, yields one record per CDR3 protein. The table has some 65,000 distinct CDR3 sequences, less than 20% seen once. Sequenced sample: naive CD8+ T cells from blood, with Jurkat cell RNA spiked in. Subset in this sample: FACS-sorted CD8+CD4-CCR7+CD45RA+ naive T cells. The receptors originated from a human donor in good health. Some libraries in this study had Jurkat cell RNA spiked in.

The V call is TRBV4-3, the J call TRBJ2-5, with a weak D call TRBD1 (6 bases). Germline CDR1 LGHNA, CDR2 YSLEER. The CDR3 sequence is 15 residues long. Between the trimmed V and J ends, which lost 5 bases and 5 bases, there was a span of 18 bases. The DNA for the CDR3 is TGCGCCAGCAGCATCCAGGATAGTACAGGGGAGACCCAGTACTTC. Its protein product is CASSIQDSTGETQYF.

This clonotype showed up just a few times. This clone may be a read error of a much larger clone one base away. V and J are TRBV29-1 and TRBJ2-2; D gene unclear. CDR3 length: 12 residues. V shed 6 bases and J shed 4 bases, with 9 bases lying between them. The germline V gene has CDR1 SQVTM and CDR2 ANQGSEA. DNA of the CDR3: TGCAGCGTGCCGGGTGGCACCGGGGAGCTGTTTTTT. This codes for CSVPGGTGELFF.

The chain combines TRBV11-2 with TRBJ1-2; TRBD1 is a possible D gene (6 bases). The V end lost 2 bases, the J end lost 7 bases, and 17 bases lay between the germline ends. The CDR3 contains 15 residues. Germline V CDR1 and CDR2: SGHAT, FQNNGV. The DNA of the CDR3 is TGTGCCAGCAGCTTACCCCGGACAGAGCAGGGTGGCTACACCTTC. It specifies CASSLPRTEQGGYTF.